Only a few counts were recorded for the clone carrying this TCR beta chain. These data originate in a study of Ad26.COV2.S vaccination and SARS-CoV-2 variants. About the study: Enrolled in COV1001, the donor was in the Ad26.COV2.S trial arm, which received the vaccine.

Described treatment: around 19 received Ad26.COV2.S at low or high dose, single or two shots; about 5 received placebo; per-sample allocation not given. Day 63 following the first vaccine or placebo injection was when the samples were taken. Its platform was an Ad26 vector, and its expressed antigen was Wuhan-strain SARS-CoV-2 spike. Some clones are missing from TCRdb's copy, which holds only in-frame ones; the method was immunoSEQ multiplex PCR. The profile shows over 400,000 clones, approximately 92% of them singletons. The TCR was taken from a person aged 18-60 years who received the Ad26.COV2.S COVID-19 vaccine or a placebo. The source was peripheral blood, collected in a trial of Ad26.COV2.S vaccine versus placebo.

The CDR3 loop reads CASSETVSMNTGELFF. The CDR3 DNA is TGTGCCAGCAGTGAAACAGTCAGTATGAACACCGGGGAGCTGTTTTTT. This chain links TRBV25-1 with TRBJ2-2; D gene uncertain. Germline V gene sequence: CDR1 MGHDK, CDR2 SYGVNS. The CDR3 extends over 16 amino acids. V was pared by 2 bases and J by 1 base, with 11 bases between.